These T cell receptor beta chains were read from a single sample in a study of cytomegalovirus exposure and HLA in healthy donors. TCRdb keeps only in-frame clones here, not all; method: immunoSEQ multiplex PCR. Found here are roughly 120,000 clones, approximately 80% of them singletons; the top ten hold about 0.25%. The sample was PBMCs. These receptors were obtained from a man between 50 and 59 years old in good health and CMV-seronegative. The CDR3 runs from the conserved cysteine through the conserved F or W. D genes are given only for firm matches. A clone size is listed for some rows: how often the clone was seen (once, few, many), or a class if it is expanded.

.,TRBV2,.,TRBJ1-2,CASSEARPGYYGYTF,TGTGCCAGCAGTGAAGCGCGCCCAGGGTACTATGGCTACACCTTC
TRBD1,TRBV7-2,.,TRBJ1-3,CASSFQGALGNTIYF,TGTGCCAGCAGCTTCCAGGGGGCGCTTGGAAACACCATATATTTT
.,TRBV30,.,TRBJ2-7,CAWGRSSYEQYF,TGTGCCTGGGGGAGGAGTTCCTACGAGCAGTACTTC
TRBD1,TRBV29-1,.,TRBJ1-5,CSVAGQGSAQHF,TGCAGCGTTGCGGGACAGGGAAGTGCCCAGCATTTT
TRBD1,TRBV11-2,.,TRBJ1-3,CASSFGTGTGNTIYF,TGTGCCAGCAGCTTCGGGACAGGGACTGGAAACACCATATATTTT
TRBD1,TRBV30,.,TRBJ2-7,CAWSPDRGSYEQYF,TGTGCCTGGAGCCCGGACAGGGGGTCCTACGAGCAGTACTTC
TRBD1,TRBV11-2,.,TRBJ2-3,CASSLAQGVLTDTQYF,TGTGCCAGCAGCTTAGCACAGGGGGTCCTCACAGATACGCAGTATTTT
TRBD2,TRBV6-5,few,TRBJ2-5,CASGAAGSETQYF,TGTGCCAGCGGGGCAGCGGGGTCAGAGACCCAGTACTTC
TRBD1,TRBV29-1,.,TRBJ2-3,CSVDLGQVTDTQYF,TGCAGCGTTGATCTGGGACAGGTCACAGATACGCAGTATTTT
.,TRBV5-4,.,TRBJ1-1,CASSREWGVNTEAFF,TGTGCCAGCAGCCGGGAATGGGGGGTTAACACTGAAGCTTTCTTT
TRBD2,TRBV5-4,.,TRBJ2-7,CASSSPSGSRYEQYF,TGTGCCAGCAGCTCTCCTAGCGGGAGTAGATACGAGCAGTACTTC
.,TRBV7-6,.,TRBJ2-5,CASSLGGTSSETQYF,TGTGCCAGCAGCTTAGGGGGCACCTCCAGTGAGACCCAGTACTTC
.,TRBV19,.,TRBJ1-3,CATDPRAGNTIYF,TGTGCCACCGACCCCAGGGCCGGAAACACCATATATTTT
.,TRBV15,.,TRBJ2-4,CATRGGGAGAKNIQYF,TGTGCCACCAGAGGAGGGGGCGCGGGAGCCAAAAACATTCAGTACTTC
.,TRBV4-3,.,TRBJ2-1,CASSQESALASYNEQFF,TGCGCCAGCAGCCAAGAATCCGCCCTAGCGAGTTACAATGAGCAGTTCTTC
TRBD1,TRBV27,.,TRBJ2-3,CASSSPNPRQGVIGTDTQYF,TGTGCCAGCAGTTCCCCGAACCCCCGACAGGGAGTAATTGGCACAGATACGCAGTATTTT
.,TRBV6-1,.,TRBJ2-3,CASRDNTDTQYF,TGTGCCAGCCGCGACAACACAGATACGCAGTATTTT
.,TRBV25-1,.,TRBJ1-4,CASSEPRTIEKLFF,TGTGCCAGCAGTGAGCCTAGAACGATCGAAAAACTGTTTTTT
.,TRBV6-4,.,TRBJ1-1,CASSVDLNTEAFF,TGTGCCAGCAGTGTGGACTTGAACACTGAAGCTTTCTTT
TRBD2,TRBV29-1,few,TRBJ2-6,CSVAGGGGANVLTF,TGCAGCGTGGCGGGGGGAGGAGGGGCCAACGTCCTGACTTTC
TRBD1,TRBV6-6,once,TRBJ2-3,CASSSPGQGKDTQYF,TGTGCCAGCAGTTCTCCGGGACAGGGTAAAGATACGCAGTACTTT
TRBD2,TRBV7-3,once,TRBJ2-7,CASREGLARYEQYF,TGTGCCAGCAGGGAAGGACTAGCGCGGTACGAGCAGTACTTC
TRBD2,TRBV13,few,TRBJ2-5,CASSGLAGAKTQYF,TGTGCCAGCAGCGGACTAGCGGGGGCTAAGACCCAGTACTTC
TRBD1,TRBV5-4,.,TRBJ1-2,CASSWDRGGYGYTF,TGTGCCAGCAGTTGGGACAGGGGAGGCTATGGCTACACCTTC
TRBD2,TRBV9,.,TRBJ2-3,CASSARTSSRRNTDTQYF,TGTGCCAGCAGCGCCCGGACTAGCTCAAGGCGAAACACAGATACGCAGTATTTT
TRBD2,TRBV7-8,.,TRBJ2-3,CASSSWTSGSMDTQYF,TGTGCCAGCAGCTCTTGGACTAGCGGGAGTATGGATACGCAGTATTTT
.,TRBV6-1,.,TRBJ1-5,CASSENTLGGISNQPQHF,TGTGCCAGCAGTGAAAATACGCTAGGAGGGATTAGCAATCAGCCCCAGCATTTT
.,TRBV9,.,TRBJ2-5,CASSVGRLDPPNYQETQYF,TGTGCCAGCAGCGTAGGGAGGCTGGACCCTCCGAATTACCAAGAGACCCAGTACTTC
TRBD2,TRBV4-3,.,TRBJ2-1,CASSQDGWGTGRNEQFF,TGCGCCAGCAGCCAAGACGGCTGGGGGACCGGGAGGAATGAGCAGTTCTTC
TRBD1,TRBV28,few,TRBJ1-2,CASSQGQGDHGYTF,TGTGCCAGCAGTCAGGGACAGGGTGATCATGGCTACACCTTC
TRBD1,TRBV6-5,.,TRBJ2-7,CASSYSTGQGSYEQYF,TGTGCCAGCAGTTACTCCACGGGACAGGGGTCCTACGAGCAGTACTTC
TRBD1,TRBV7-2,few,TRBJ1-4,CASSFRTGEKLFF,TGTGCCAGCAGCTTTAGGACAGGTGAAAAACTGTTTTTT
TRBD1,TRBV6-1,.,TRBJ1-4,CASISTGREKLFF,TGTGCCAGCATATCGACAGGGCGGGAAAAACTGTTTTTT
.,TRBV27,.,TRBJ1-3,CASSLSSTRNTIYF,TGTGCCAGCAGTTTATCGTCCACTAGGAACACCATATATTTT
.,TRBV5-6,.,TRBJ2-6,CASSFITVNSGANVLTF,TGTGCCAGCAGCTTTATTACAGTGAACTCTGGGGCCAACGTCCTGACTTTC
.,TRBV28,once,TRBJ1-6,CASLAGDSPLHF,TGTGCCTCGTTAGCGGGGGATTCACCCCTCCACTTT
.,TRBV7-8,.,TRBJ2-6,CASNRKDLWDSGFSGANVLTF,TGTGCCAGCAACCGGAAAGACCTCTGGGACTCTGGGTTCTCTGGGGCCAACGTCCTGACTTTC
.,TRBV7-9,.,TRBJ2-5,CASSLQRSGFETQYF,TGTGCCAGCAGCTTACAGAGATCGGGGTTCGAGACCCAGTACTTC
.,TRBV7-8,.,TRBJ2-7,CASSLNPRSYEQYF,TGTGCCAGCAGCTTGAACCCCCGGTCCTACGAGCAGTACTTC
TRBD2,TRBV9,.,TRBJ2-1,CASSALADRRWNEQFF,TGTGCCAGCAGCGCCCTAGCGGACCGACGGTGGAATGAGCAGTTCTTC
TRBD2,TRBV4-2,once,TRBJ2-3,CARSLPGLAGVGTQYF,TGTGCCCGCAGCCTTCCGGGACTAGCGGGAGTGGGTACGCAGTATTTT
.,TRBV6-6,.,TRBJ2-3,CASSRVPEADTQYF,TGTGCCAGCAGCCGCGTCCCGGAGGCAGATACGCAGTATTTT
TRBD2,TRBV6-4,few,TRBJ2-7,CASSPLAGGPLSEQYF,TGTGCCAGCAGTCCACTAGCGGGAGGGCCTCTAAGCGAGCAGTACTTC
TRBD1,TRBV18,.,TRBJ2-7,CASSLGTGSYEQYF,TGTGCCAGCTCCTTGGGGACAGGGAGCTACGAGCAGTACTTC
TRBD1,TRBV5-1,.,TRBJ1-1,CASSLQGGSTEAFF,TGCGCCAGCAGCCTACAGGGGGGATCCACTGAAGCTTTCTTT
TRBD1,TRBV6-4,few,TRBJ1-1,CASSPGTDLRNTEAFF,TGTGCCAGCAGCCCCGGGACAGATCTTCGAAACACTGAAGCTTTCTTT
TRBD1,TRBV18,few,TRBJ2-5,CASARTGGGETQYF,TGTGCCAGCGCTCGGACAGGGGGCGGCGAGACCCAGTACTTC
TRBD1,TRBV7-7,.,TRBJ2-3,CASSLGQGLTDTQYF,TGTGCTAGCAGCCTGGGACAGGGGCTCACAGATACGCAGTATTTT
.,TRBV20-1,.,TRBJ2-7,CSAPSSHEQYF,TGCAGTGCTCCCTCGAGTCACGAGCAGTACTTC
TRBD2,TRBV30,.,TRBJ2-4,CAWTVIAGPQNIQYF,TGTGCCTGGACCGTTATAGCGGGCCCCCAAAACATTCAGTACTTC
.,TRBV7-9,.,TRBJ1-1,CASSSLEQTGGTEAFF,TGTGCCAGCAGCTCCTTAGAGCAGACAGGCGGAACTGAAGCTTTCTTT
TRBD1,TRBV6-5,.,TRBJ1-1,CASSYLQGESEAFF,TGTGCCAGCAGTTACTTACAGGGGGAGTCCGAAGCTTTCTTT
.,TRBV28,.,TRBJ1-4,CASSLWQGTSPNEKLFF,TGTGCCAGCAGTTTATGGCAGGGAACTAGCCCTAATGAAAAACTGTTTTTT
.,TRBV7-8,.,TRBJ1-5,CASSVAQGDGGQPQHF,TGTGCCAGCAGCGTCGCTCAGGGTGACGGCGGTCAGCCCCAGCATTTT
.,TRBV7-8,.,TRBJ1-1,CASSLPGQGKRGLNTEAFF,TGTGCCAGCAGCTTACCGGGACAAGGGAAAAGGGGGTTGAACACTGAAGCTTTCTTT
TRBD1,TRBV7-2,once,TRBJ1-2,CASSPRQGVSGYTF,TGTGCCAGCAGCCCAAGACAGGGGGTTAGTGGCTACACCTTC
TRBD2,TRBV10-3,.,TRBJ2-7,CAISGSGSSSTQYF,TGTGCCATCAGCGGTAGCGGGAGTTCCTCCACGCAGTACTTC
TRBD2,TRBV11-2,few,TRBJ2-3,CASSHSGAYTDTQYF,TGTGCCAGCAGCCACAGCGGGGCTTACACAGATACGCAGTATTTT
.,TRBV27,.,TRBJ2-5,CASSPDMRETQYF,TGTGCCAGCAGTCCAGACATGAGAGAGACCCAGTACTTC